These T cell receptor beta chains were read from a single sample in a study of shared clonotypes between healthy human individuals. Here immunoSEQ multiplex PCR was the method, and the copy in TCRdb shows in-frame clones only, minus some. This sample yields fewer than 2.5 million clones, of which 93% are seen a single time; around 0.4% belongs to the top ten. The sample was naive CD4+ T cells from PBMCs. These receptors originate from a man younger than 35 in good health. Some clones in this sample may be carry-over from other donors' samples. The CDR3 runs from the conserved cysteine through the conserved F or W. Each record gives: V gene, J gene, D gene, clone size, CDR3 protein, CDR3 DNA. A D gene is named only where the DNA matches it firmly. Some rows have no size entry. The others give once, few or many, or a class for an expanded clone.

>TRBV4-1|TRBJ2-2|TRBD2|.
CASSYGLAGTYTGELFF
TGCGCCAGCAGCTACGGACTAGCGGGAACTTACACCGGGGAGCTGTTTTTT
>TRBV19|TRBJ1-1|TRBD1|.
CATSDRAEAFF
TGTGCCACCTCGGACAGGGCTGAAGCTTTCTTT
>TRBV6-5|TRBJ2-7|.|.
CASSLTPYSSYEQYF
TGTGCCAGCAGTTTGACTCCCTACAGCTCCTACGAGCAGTACTTC
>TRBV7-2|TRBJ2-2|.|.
CASSTELTDNTGELFF
TGTGCCAGCAGTACGGAACTGACAGACAACACCGGGGAGCTGTTTTTT
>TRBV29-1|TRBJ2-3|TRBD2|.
CSVDPGTSGRTLASTDTQYF
TGCAGCGTTGATCCTGGGACTAGCGGGAGGACGCTTGCTAGCACAGATACGCAGTATTTT
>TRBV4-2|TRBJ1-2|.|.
CAGSQDNPLRTF
TGTGCCGGCAGCCAAGATAATCCCCTCCGGACCTTC
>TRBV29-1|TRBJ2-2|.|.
CSVGKGTNTGELFF
TGCAGCGTTGGAAAGGGAACGAACACCGGGGAGCTGTTTTTT
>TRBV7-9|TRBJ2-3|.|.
CASRSSGTDTQYF
TGTGCCAGCAGGTCCTCAGGCACAGATACGCAGTATTTT
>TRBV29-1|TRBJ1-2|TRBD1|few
CSVTGNYGYTF
TGCAGCGTGACAGGGAACTATGGCTACACCTTC
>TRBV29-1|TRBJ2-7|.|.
CSVGVRSSGAYEQYF
TGCAGCGTTGGGGTAAGGTCCTCGGGGGCCTACGAGCAGTACTTC
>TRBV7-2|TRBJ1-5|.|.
CASSLHNQPQHF
TGTGCCAGCAGCCTACACAATCAGCCCCAGCATTTT
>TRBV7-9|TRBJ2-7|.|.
CASSPERLPYEQYF
TGTGCCAGCAGCCCTGAGCGCCTACCCTACGAGCAGTACTTC
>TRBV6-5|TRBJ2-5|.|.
CASSYRATQYF
TGTGCCAGCAGTTACCGTGCGACCCAGTACTTC
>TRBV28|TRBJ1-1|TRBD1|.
CASSETGTGIDTEAFF
TGTGCCAGCAGTGAAACCGGGACAGGAATAGACACTGAAGCTTTCTTT
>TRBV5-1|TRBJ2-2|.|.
CASSSLRPSPATGELFF
TGCGCCAGCAGCTCCCTACGACCATCCCCCGCCACCGGGGAGCTGTTTTTT
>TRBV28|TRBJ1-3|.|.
CASSLSGRSGNTIYF
TGTGCCAGCAGTTTATCGGGGAGATCGGGAAACACCATATATTTT
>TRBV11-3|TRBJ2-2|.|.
CASSLYGELFF
TGTGCCAGCAGCTTATACGGGGAGCTGTTTTTT
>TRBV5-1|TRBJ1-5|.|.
CASSLAGNSNQPQHF
TGCGCCAGCAGCTTGGCCGGAAACAGCAATCAGCCCCAGCATTTT
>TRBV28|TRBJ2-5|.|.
CASSSPSQGGIQETQYF
TGTGCCAGCAGTTCACCTTCCCAGGGTGGGATACAAGAGACCCAGTACTTC
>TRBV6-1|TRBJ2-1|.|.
CASSAQWSASANEQFF
TGTGCCAGCAGTGCCCAATGGTCCGCGTCTGCGAATGAGCAGTTCTTC
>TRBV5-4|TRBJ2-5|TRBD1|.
CASSMGQGGETQYF
TGTGCCAGCAGCATGGGACAGGGTGGAGAGACCCAGTACTTC
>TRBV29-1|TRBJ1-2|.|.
CSVESFPGSGYTF
TGCAGCGTTGAGTCGTTCCCGGGGAGCGGCTACACCTTC
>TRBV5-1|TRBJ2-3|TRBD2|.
CASSTGTSGISTDTQYF
TGCGCCAGCAGCACGGGGACTAGCGGGATTAGCACAGATACGCAGTATTTT
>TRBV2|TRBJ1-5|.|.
CASTPTAGRNQPQHF
TGTGCCAGCACCCCCACGGCAGGGCGAAATCAGCCCCAGCATTTT
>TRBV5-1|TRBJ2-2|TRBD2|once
CASSLALAGTGELFF
TGCGCCAGCAGCTTGGCGCTAGCGGGAACGGGGGAGCTGTTTTTT
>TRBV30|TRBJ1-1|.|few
CAWTRGIMNTEAFF
TGTGCCTGGACTCGGGGAATCATGAACACTGAAGCTTTCTTT
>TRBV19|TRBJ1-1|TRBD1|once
CASSNRGNTEAFF
TGTGCCAGTAGCAACAGGGGGAACACTGAAGCTTTCTTT
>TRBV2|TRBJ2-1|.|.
CASSEQGREREQFF
TGTGCCAGCAGTGAACAGGGGAGGGAAAGGGAGCAGTTCTTC
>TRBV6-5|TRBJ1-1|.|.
CASSYSPGLGTEAFF
TGTGCCAGCAGTTACTCCCCAGGGCTGGGCACTGAAGCTTTCTTT
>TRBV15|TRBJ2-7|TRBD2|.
CATSFERDPYEQYF
TGTGCCACCAGCTTTGAGCGGGACCCATACGAGCAGTACTTC
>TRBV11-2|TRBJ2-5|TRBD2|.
CASSLGGGSFETQYF
TGTGCCAGCAGCTTAGGGGGCGGGAGTTTCGAGACCCAGTACTTC
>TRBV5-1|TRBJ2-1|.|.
CASSLELADYNEQFF
TGCGCCAGCAGCTTGGAACTAGCTGACTACAATGAGCAGTTCTTC
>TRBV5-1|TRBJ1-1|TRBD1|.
CASSPQGQQNTEAFF
TGCGCCAGCAGCCCACAGGGACAGCAAAACACTGAAGCTTTCTTT
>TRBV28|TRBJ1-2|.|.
CASIAPQDPSYGYTF
TGTGCCAGCATCGCCCCCCAGGACCCCTCCTATGGCTACACCTTC
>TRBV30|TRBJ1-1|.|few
CAWSGGQAEAFF
TGTGCCTGGAGCGGCGGCCAGGCTGAAGCTTTCTTT
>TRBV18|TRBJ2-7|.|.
CASSPSSHPYEQYF
TGTGCCAGCTCACCATCCAGTCACCCCTACGAGCAGTACTTC
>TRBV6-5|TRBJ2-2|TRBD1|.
CASSRTGGNTGELFF
TGTGCCAGCAGCCGGACAGGGGGCAACACCGGGGAGCTGTTTTTT
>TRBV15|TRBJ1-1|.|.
CATSRDPGALNTEAFF
TGTGCCACCAGCAGAGATCCAGGGGCTTTGAACACTGAAGCTTTCTTT
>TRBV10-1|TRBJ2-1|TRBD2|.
CASSESSGSLYYNEQFF
TGCGCCAGCAGTGAGTCGAGCGGGAGCCTATACTACAATGAGCAGTTCTTC
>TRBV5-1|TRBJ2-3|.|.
CASSLAGGVLGTQYF
TGCGCCAGCAGCTTGGCCGGAGGGGTCTTGGGTACGCAGTATTTT
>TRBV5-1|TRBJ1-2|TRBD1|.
CASSILQGAGYGYTF
TGCGCCAGCAGCATATTGCAGGGGGCAGGCTATGGCTACACCTTC
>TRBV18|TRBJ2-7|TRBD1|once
CASSPPRGEQGPYEQYF
TGTGCCAGCTCACCACCTAGAGGAGAACAGGGGCCCTACGAGCAGTACTTC
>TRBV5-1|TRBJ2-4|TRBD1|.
CASRKTGVGNIQYF
TGCGCCAGCAGGAAGACAGGGGTGGGAAACATTCAGTACTTC
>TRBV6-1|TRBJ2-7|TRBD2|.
CASRLAGPSYEQYF
TGTGCCAGCAGACTAGCGGGACCCAGCTACGAGCAGTACTTC
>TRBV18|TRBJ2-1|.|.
CASSPTDVRSQFF
TGTGCCAGCTCACCAACGGACGTCCGTTCGCAGTTCTTC
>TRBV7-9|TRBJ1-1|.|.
CASSLASQMNTEAFF
TGTGCCAGCAGCTTAGCTAGCCAGATGAACACTGAAGCTTTCTTT
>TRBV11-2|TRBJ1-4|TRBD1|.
CASSLRPQGVATNEKLFF
TGTGCCAGCAGCCTAAGGCCGCAGGGGGTCGCAACTAATGAAAAACTGTTTTTT
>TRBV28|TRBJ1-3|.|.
CASSSTGAYFHSGNTIYF
TGTGCCAGCAGCTCGACAGGAGCCTACTTCCACTCTGGAAACACCATATATTTT
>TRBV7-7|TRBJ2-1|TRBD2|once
CASSLGTSGDEQFF
TGTGCCAGCAGCTTGGGGACTAGCGGTGATGAGCAGTTCTTC
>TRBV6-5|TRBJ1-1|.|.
CASSYSGQSTEAFF
TGTGCCAGCAGTTACTCAGGGCAGTCGACTGAAGCTTTCTTT